This T cell receptor beta chain originates from a study of blood T cell repertoires in COVID-19. About the study: Acute-phase and convalescent COVID-19 samples originated in the United States, Italy and Spain.

Clones were sequenced by immunoSEQ multiplex PCR, and TCRdb holds only the in-frame ones, with some missing. The data hold some 70,000 clones, with approximately 80% observed a single time. From germline, CDR1 is SGHAT and CDR2 FQDESV (reference sequence). The CDR3 covers 15 residues. V lost 6 bases and J lost 6; bases outside the gene matches: 11. Sequencing used peripheral blood. The TCR originated in a woman aged 50 to 65 with acute or convalescent COVID-19. The rearrangement uses TRBV11-1 and TRBJ1-2; 9 nucleotides match TRBD1. CDR3 DNA: TGTGCCAGCAGTTTACCCGGGACAGGGTTCCATGGCTACACCTTC. It translates to CASSLPGTGFHGYTF. The whole variable domain, remainder taken from reference TRBV11-1 and TRBJ1-2, is EAEVAQSPRYKITEKSQAVAFWCDPISGHATLYWYRQILGQGPELLVQFQDESVVDDSQLPKDRFSAERLKGVDSTLKIQPAELGDSAMYLCASSLPGTGFHGYTFGSGTRLTVV.